A selection of T cell receptor beta chains follows, all from one sample in a study of cytomegalovirus exposure and HLA in healthy donors. Using immunoSEQ multiplex PCR, the repertoire was profiled, and TCRdb retains in-frame clones only, with some absent. The sample has around 90,000 clones; 62% are singletons. Sample: PBMCs. All receptors derive from a woman aged 30 to 39 in good health and CMV-seropositive. Each CDR3 is given with its conserved first and last residue. Fields, in order: J gene, V gene, clone size, D gene, CDR3 protein, CDR3 DNA. D genes are given only for firm matches. The listing skips clone size in some rows; elsewhere it reads once, few, many or a size class.

TRBJ1-3 | TRBV29-1 | . | TRBD1 | CSVGTTGTAGNTIYF | TGCAGCGTTGGGACCACCGGGACAGCTGGAAACACCATATATTTT
TRBJ1-5 | TRBV18 | few | . | CASSPAAGWRPQHF | TGTGCCAGCTCACCGGCGGCAGGGTGGAGGCCCCAGCATTTT
TRBJ1-1 | TRBV7-9 | . | TRBD1 | CASSPVRDRGPDTEAFF | TGTGCCAGCAGTCCGGTCCGGGACAGGGGGCCGGACACTGAAGCTTTCTTT
TRBJ1-2 | TRBV28 | . | . | CASRPPEDYGYPF | TGTGCCAGCAGACCGCCGGAGGATTATGGCTACCCCTTC
TRBJ1-1 | TRBV7-9 | . | TRBD1 | CASSFGQGVSEAFF | TGTGCCAGCAGCTTCGGACAGGGGGTGTCTGAAGCTTTCTTT
TRBJ1-5 | TRBV29-1 | . | . | CSASGGPRQPQHF | TGCAGCGCCAGCGGGGGGCCGCGTCAGCCCCAGCATTTT
TRBJ2-7 | TRBV18 | few | . | CASSPSRSGEQYF | TGTGCCAGCTCTCCATCTAGATCGGGCGAGCAGTACTTC
TRBJ1-1 | TRBV2 | . | . | CASSEARSLVQGEAFF | TGTGCCAGCAGTGAAGCGAGGAGTTTGGTCCAGGGGGAAGCTTTCTTT
TRBJ2-5 | TRBV7-6 | . | . | CASSSGQYQETQYF | TGTGCCAGCAGCTCCGGACAGTACCAAGAGACCCAGTACTTC
TRBJ2-1 | TRBV27 | . | TRBD2 | CASKIAGLSYNEQFF | TGTGCCAGCAAAATAGCGGGGCTCTCCTACAATGAGCAGTTCTTC
TRBJ2-7 | TRBV7-2 | . | . | CASSLGPRYEQYF | TGTGCCAGCAGCTTAGGGCCTCGCTACGAGCAGTACTTC
TRBJ1-2 | TRBV7-9 | . | . | CASSSPGHFGYTF | TGTGCCAGCAGCTCTCCGGGACATTTCGGCTACACCTTC
TRBJ2-7 | TRBV6-7 | . | . | CASSREQYF | TGTGCCAGCTCCAGAGAGCAGTACTTC
TRBJ2-2 | TRBV5-4 | few | TRBD2 | CATGRGGELFF | TGTGCCACCGGGAGGGGCGGGGAGCTGTTTTTT
TRBJ2-1 | TRBV7-6 | . | . | CASSLRGGDEQFF | TGTGCCAGCAGCCTTAGAGGCGGGGATGAGCAGTTCTTC
TRBJ2-7 | TRBV5-8 | . | TRBD1 | CASSPPVGQGAYEQYF | TGTGCCAGCAGCCCGCCTGTCGGACAGGGTGCCTACGAGCAGTACTTC
TRBJ1-4 | TRBV2 | . | . | CASSSIGVGGREKLFF | TGTGCCAGCAGCTCAATAGGGGTAGGGGGACGTGAAAAACTGTTTTTT
TRBJ2-7 | TRBV4-1 | few | . | CASSHPGTGHYEQYF | TGCGCCAGCAGCCATCCCGGGACTGGTCACTACGAGCAGTACTTC
TRBJ2-5 | TRBV4-1 | . | . | CASSQYDYGGAQETQYF | TGCGCCAGCAGCCAATATGATTATGGGGGGGCCCAGGAGACCCAGTACTTC
TRBJ2-7 | TRBV2 | few | . | CASSGVDYEQYF | TGTGCCAGCAGTGGTGTAGACTACGAGCAGTACTTC
TRBJ2-5 | TRBV5-1 | once | TRBD2 | CASSDGTIIETQYF | TGCGCCAGCAGCGACGGGACTATAATAGAGACCCAGTACTTC
TRBJ2-7 | TRBV27 | once | . | CASSSFPLLYEQYF | TGTGCCAGCAGTTCATTCCCTCTCCTCTACGAGCAGTACTTC
TRBJ2-7 | TRBV7-6 | few | TRBD1 | CASSLGWDSFTEQYF | TGTGCCAGCAGCTTAGGATGGGACAGCTTTACTGAGCAGTACTTC
TRBJ2-2 | TRBV30 | . | . | CAYPRVLNTGELFF | TGTGCCTACCCCCGGGTCCTGAACACCGGGGAGCTGTTTTTT
TRBJ1-2 | TRBV27 | once | TRBD1 | CASSSRTGEYGYTF | TGTGCCAGCAGTTCTAGGACAGGGGAGTATGGCTACACCTTC
TRBJ2-2 | TRBV6-5 | . | . | CASSYGRTGELFF | TGTGCCAGCAGTTACGGTCGGACCGGGGAGCTGTTTTTT
TRBJ1-2 | TRBV9 | . | . | CASSAAEGIGYTF | TGTGCCAGCAGCGCAGCTGAGGGAATTGGCTACACCTTC
TRBJ1-1 | TRBV5-8 | . | . | CASSRLSGGPEAFF | TGTGCCAGCAGCCGCCTGTCGGGGGGCCCTGAAGCTTTCTTT
TRBJ2-1 | TRBV28 | . | TRBD1 | CASTRTGAGEQFF | TGTGCCAGCACCAGGACAGGGGCAGGTGAGCAGTTCTTC
TRBJ2-7 | TRBV7-2 | . | TRBD1 | CASSLAPTGTYEQYF | TGTGCCAGCAGCTTAGCCCCGACAGGGACCTACGAGCAGTACTTC
TRBJ1-2 | TRBV25-1 | . | TRBD1 | CASSTQGSDGYTF | TGTGCCAGCAGCACACAGGGGTCGGATGGCTACACCTTC
TRBJ1-6 | TRBV18 | few | . | CASARDKGYSPLHF | TGTGCCAGCGCCCGGGACAAGGGTTATTCACCCCTCCACTTT
TRBJ2-7 | TRBV29-1 | . | . | CSVYSQAYEQYF | TGCAGCGTTTATTCCCAGGCCTACGAGCAGTACTTC
TRBJ2-5 | TRBV7-8 | . | TRBD2 | CASSGGLAGPLQETQYF | TGTGCCAGCAGCGGCGGACTAGCGGGGCCCCTACAAGAGACCCAGTACTTC
TRBJ2-1 | TRBV19 | . | TRBD2 | CASSWRLAGGEQFF | TGTGCCAGTAGTTGGAGACTAGCGGGGGGTGAGCAGTTCTTC
TRBJ2-5 | TRBV2 | few | TRBD1 | CASTQTGQPLETQYF | TGTGCCAGCACCCAAACGGGACAGCCTTTAGAGACCCAGTACTTC
TRBJ2-7 | TRBV7-9 | . | . | CASSSGLRSIPSYEQYF | TGTGCCAGCAGCTCAGGATTGCGATCGATCCCTTCCTACGAGCAGTACTTC
TRBJ2-3 | TRBV19 | few | TRBD2 | CASSNKRGVADTQYF | TGTGCCAGTAGTAACAAACGGGGGGTTGCAGATACGCAGTATTTT
TRBJ2-2 | TRBV7-2 | few | TRBD1 | CASSLDRGNTGELFF | TGTGCCAGCAGCCTCGACAGGGGGAACACCGGGGAGCTGTTTTTT
TRBJ2-2 | TRBV6-4 | . | . | CASSPGVKSSTGELFF | TGTGCCAGCAGCCCTGGAGTCAAATCCTCCACCGGGGAGCTGTTTTTT